What follows are 20 T cell receptor beta chains derived from one specimen sequenced in a study of T cells in Graves' hyperthyroidism and ophthalmopathy (dated by TCRdb to between 2018 and 2021). To prepare the library, multiplex PCR was applied. Sequencing used an Illumina HiSeq 2000. TCR beta CDR3 regions were amplified from RNA transcripts. The TCR CDR3 was subjected to a first round of RT-PCR using the HTBI primer set and the Qiagen OneStep RT-PCR kit. TCRdb trimmed public reads at Q25 via fastp, called clones via MiXCR and kept in-frame beta chains. Each entry is one CDR3 protein sequence, shown with its most common DNA and genes. The sample yields around 420,000 distinct CDR3 sequences; 15% to 19% were counted once. Of the sample, 13% to 15% falls within the top ten clones. The sample comprised blood. All receptors come from a woman aged 18-29 years with Graves' hyperthyroidism.

This clonotype was seen ten or more times. V is TRBV11-2 and J is TRBJ1-1, with D tentatively TRBD1 (6 bases). In germline, CDR1 is SGHAT, CDR2 FQNNGV. The CDR3 has 17 residues. V dropped 1 base and J dropped 0 bases, with 15 bases sitting between them. The DNA for the CDR3 is TGTGCCAGCAGCTTAGCAAGGGGGGGCTTCATGAACACTGAAGCTTTCTTT. It translates to CASSLARGGFMNTEAFF. Using reference TRBV11-2 and TRBJ1-1 for the parts outside the CDR3, the full variable domain is EAGVAQSPRYKIIEKRQSVAFWCNPISGHATLYWYQQILGQGPKLLIQFQNNGVVDDSQLPKDRFSAERLKGVDSTLKIQPAKLEDSAVYLCASSLARGGFMNTEAFFGQGTRLTVV.

This sequence joins TRBV19 and TRBJ2-6; 10 bases match TRBD1. Germline CDR1 reads LNHDA; CDR2 reads SQIVND (reference sequence). There are 18 residues in the CDR3. V lost 1 base and J lost 0; bases outside the gene matches: 3. CDR3 nucleotides: TGTGCCAGTAGTATAGGGGACAGGGGATTCTCTGGGGCCAACGTCCTGACTTTC. Its translation: CASSIGDRGFSGANVLTF.

This clonotype has just a few counts. V usage is TRBV20-1 and J usage is TRBJ1-6; D not certain. Germline V CDR1 and CDR2: DFQATT, SNEGSKA (reference sequence). V lost 3 bases to trimming and J lost 1 base, with 25 bases between them. The CDR3 loop spans 20 amino acids. CDR3 DNA: TGCAGTGCTAGTCCCGCAATCGGGTTCCCGAATCGGTCCTATAATTCACCCCTCCACTTT. This translates into CSASPAIGFPNRSYNSPLHF.

This clonotype was picked up one time. The rearrangement uses TRBV6-4 and TRBJ1-6; weak D call: TRBD1 (5 bases). The CDR3 runs 13 residues. The germline CDR1 and CDR2 sequences are MRHNA and SNTAGT. V dropped 4 bases and J dropped 7 bases, with 8 bases sitting between them. The CDR3 is CASSAGRNSPLHF. The CDR3 DNA reads as TGTGCCAGCAGTGCAGGGAGGAATTCACCCCTCCACTTT.

This clonotype occurred many times. The chain recombines TRBV20-1 with TRBJ2-3; 10 bases align to TRBD2. The V gene's germline CDR1 is DFQATT and CDR2 SNEGSKA (reference sequence). V gave up 6 bases and J gave up 4 bases; unmatched junction bases: 10. CDR3 length: 15 amino acids. CDR3 DNA: TGCAGTGCCAGCCCTCTAGCGGGAGTGTCAGATACGCAGTATTTT. Its translation is CSASPLAGVSDTQYF.

This clonotype was seen at least ten times. In DNA, the CDR3 is TGTGCCAGCAGTTACTTTTTCGGGGGGAAAACTGAAGCTTTCTTT. This translates into CASSYFFGGKTEAFF. The chain joins TRBV6-2 or TRBV6-3 to TRBJ1-1; D is perhaps TRBD1 (5 bases). The germline V and J ends were trimmed by 1 base and 5 bases, with 14 bases remaining between them. This CDR3 has 15 residues. The germline V gene encodes CDR1 MNHEY and CDR2 SVGEGT.

The rearrangement links TRBV11-1 to TRBJ2-7; 12 bases fit TRBD2. V was clipped by 3 bases and J by 7 bases; unmatched bases: 4. CDR1 SGHAT and CDR2 FQDESV come from the germline V gene (reference sequence). CDR3 length: 14 residues. The CDR3 DNA follows: TGTGCCAGCAGCTTCGGACTAGCGGGATTGGAGCAGTACTTC. This codes for CASSFGLAGLEQYF.

This chain connects TRBV19 to TRBJ2-4, with D hard to call. Trimming removed 2 bases from V and 6 bases from J, with 8 bases in between. Germline V gives CDR1 LNHDA, CDR2 SQIVND (reference sequence). CDR3 length equals 13 residues. The CDR3 region is CASSISSGNIQYF. Here the CDR3 DNA reads TGTGCCAGTAGTATAAGTAGTGGAAACATTCAGTACTTC.

This clonotype was counted at least ten times. This chain connects TRBV18 to TRBJ2-5, with TRBD2 as a possible D gene (5 bases). Trimming stripped 3 bases from V and 5 bases from J, with 13 bases between. The length of the CDR3 is 14 residues. Germline-derived CDR1 and CDR2 are KGHSH and LQKENI. The CDR3 sequence: CASSPREKGETQYF. The DNA of the CDR3 is TGTGCCAGCTCACCTAGGGAGAAAGGGGAGACCCAGTACTTC.

This clonotype was seen a handful of times. The chain has TRBV5-1 and TRBJ2-1; 9 bases fit TRBD1. The CDR3 runs 15 residues. Trimming took 6 bases from V and 5 from J; bases not matched to a gene: 9. Germline lookup yields CDR1 SGHRS and CDR2 YFSETQ. The CDR3 nucleotides read TGCGCCAGCACGAAGGACAGGGGATGGGACAATGAGCAGTTCTTC. Protein product: CASTKDRGWDNEQFF.

In this sample, this clonotype turned up many times. The chain links TRBV11-2 to TRBJ1-1; 7 nucleotides match TRBD1. CDR3 length: 15 amino acids. The germline V gene encodes CDR1 SGHAT and CDR2 FQNNGV. V shed 6 bases, J shed 1 base, and the junction held 8 bases outside the gene matches. The CDR3 region has the DNA TGTGCCAGCAGATCTCCGGGACAGAAGAACACTGAAGCTTTCTTT. This codes for CASRSPGQKNTEAFF.

The chain combines TRBV28 with TRBJ1-2; D gene uncertain. The CDR3 contains 13 residues. Germline V CDR1 and CDR2: MDHEN, SYDVKM. Trimming cost V 4 bases and J 0 bases, with 6 bases left between them. Here the CDR3 DNA reads TGTGCCAGCAGTTGGACGGCTAACTATGGCTACACCTTC. It yields the protein CASSWTANYGYTF.

Many counts were recorded for this clonotype. V usage is TRBV3-1 and J usage is TRBJ2-1; D is ambiguous. The germline CDR1 and CDR2 sequences are LGHDT and YNNKEL (reference sequence). Between the trimmed V and J ends, which lost 8 bases and 1 base, there was a span of 12 bases. The CDR3 has 14 amino acids. As DNA, the CDR3 is TGTGCCAGCGGATCAACAGTTTCCTACAATGAGCAGTTCTTC. The encoded protein is CASGSTVSYNEQFF.

J is TRBJ2-4 and V is TRBV5-1; perhaps TRBD1 as D (6 bases). The CDR3 consists of 13 residues. Germline CDR1 reads SGHRS; CDR2 reads YFSETQ. The V gene lost 3 bases and the J gene lost 10 bases, with 14 bases spanning the gap. The CDR3 coding sequence is TGCGCCAGCAGCTCGGACGGACAGACTATTCAGTACTTC. Translated, it gives CASSSDGQTIQYF.

The chain carries TRBV24-1 and TRBJ2-1; TRBD1 matches 9 bases. Looked up from germline, CDR1 is KGHDR and CDR2 is SFDVKD. V gave up 4 bases and J gave up 2 bases; unmatched junction bases: 2. This CDR3 has 15 residues. As DNA, the CDR3 is TGTGCCACCAGTGACCGACAGGGGGCCTACAATGAGCAGTTCTTC. It yields the protein CATSDRQGAYNEQFF.

J is TRBJ2-3 and V is TRBV27, with D maybe TRBD1 (5 bases). This CDR3 comprises 17 residues. The V end was cut by 0 bases, the J end by 2 bases, with 15 bases between. Germline CDR1 MNHEY, CDR2 SMNVEV (reference sequence). In nucleotides, the CDR3 is TGTGCCAGCAGTTTATCGTGGGCCAGGGCCCACACAGATACGCAGTATTTT. Translated: CASSLSWARAHTDTQYF.

This clonotype was observed many times. Here the CDR3 omits its conserved ending phenylalanine or tryptophan, so a read error is the likely source. The chain carries TRBV11-2 and TRBJ2-7; D uncertain. Trimming took off 7 bases at V and 1 base at J, with 11 bases between the two ends. Germline V gives CDR1 SGHAT, CDR2 FQNNGV. The CDR3 covers 13 residues. The CDR3 DNA is TGTGCCAGCAACCTAGGGCAGTCCTACGAGCAGTACCTC. It codes for CASNLGQSYEQYL.

In this sample, this clonotype turned up a few times. The gene calls are TRBV12-3 or TRBV12-4 and TRBJ2-5, with D unresolved. There are 14 residues in the CDR3. V shed 0 bases and J shed 5 bases, with 10 bases lying between them. The CDR3 loop reads CASSLAPIRETQYF. The CDR3 DNA is TGTGCCAGCAGTTTAGCGCCAATCAGGGAGACCCAGTACTTC.

The gene calls are TRBV7-3 and TRBJ2-1, with 11 bases aligning to TRBD2. Germline lookup yields CDR1 SGHTA and CDR2 FQGTGA. The V gene end was trimmed by 5 bases and the J gene end by 7 bases; junction bases not matched to a gene: 7. The CDR3 covers 15 residues. CDR3 nucleotide sequence: TGTGCCAGCAGCAATAGCGGGGGGGCGGTGAATGAGCAGTTCTTC. This gives the protein CASSNSGGAVNEQFF. Supplemented by reference TRBV7-3 and TRBJ2-1, the full variable domain reads GAGVSQTPSNKVTEKGKYVELRCDPISGHTALYWYRQSLGQGPEFLIYFQGTGAADDSGLPNDRFFAVRPEGSVSTLKIQRTERGDSAVYLCASSNSGGAVNEQFFGPGTRLTVL.

This clonotype appeared many times. The chain is built from TRBV7-2 and TRBJ2-3; D is perhaps TRBD1 or TRBD2 (6 bases each). The germline V gene has CDR1 SGHTA and CDR2 FQGNSA. V lost 5 bases to trimming and J lost 1 base, with 16 bases between them. CDR3 length equals 16 residues. The CDR3 reads CASSVGVGGGTDTQYF. The CDR3 DNA reads TGTGCCAGCAGCGTCGGTGTCGGGGGCGGCACAGATACGCAGTATTTT.